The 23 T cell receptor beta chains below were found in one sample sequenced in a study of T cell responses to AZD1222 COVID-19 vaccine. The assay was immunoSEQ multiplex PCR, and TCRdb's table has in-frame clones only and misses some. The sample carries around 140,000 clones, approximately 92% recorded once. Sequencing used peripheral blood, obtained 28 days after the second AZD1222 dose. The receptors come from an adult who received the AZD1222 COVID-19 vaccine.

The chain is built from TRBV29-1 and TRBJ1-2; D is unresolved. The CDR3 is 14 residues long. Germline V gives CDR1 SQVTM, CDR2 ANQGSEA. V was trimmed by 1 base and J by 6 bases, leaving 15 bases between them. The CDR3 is CSVEVVGSGDGYTF. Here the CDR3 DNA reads TGCAGCGTTGAAGTGGTAGGATCAGGTGATGGCTACACCTTC.

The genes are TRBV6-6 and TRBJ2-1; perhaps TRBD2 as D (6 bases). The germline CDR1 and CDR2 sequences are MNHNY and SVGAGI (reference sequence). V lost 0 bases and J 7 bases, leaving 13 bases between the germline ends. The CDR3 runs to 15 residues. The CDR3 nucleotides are TGTGCCAGCAGTTACTCGTTTCCGGGAGTAAATGAGCAGTTCTTC. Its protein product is CASSYSFPGVNEQFF.

The CDR3: CASGTGGSGANVLTF. The CDR3 DNA sequence: TGTGCCAGCGGAACCGGGGGCTCTGGGGCCAACGTCCTGACTTTC. V usage is TRBV6-5 and J usage is TRBJ2-6; D is perhaps TRBD2 (6 bases). The length of the CDR3 is 15 residues. Per germline, CDR1 MNHEY and CDR2 SVGAGI. Trimming cost V 8 bases and J 0 bases, with 11 bases left between them.

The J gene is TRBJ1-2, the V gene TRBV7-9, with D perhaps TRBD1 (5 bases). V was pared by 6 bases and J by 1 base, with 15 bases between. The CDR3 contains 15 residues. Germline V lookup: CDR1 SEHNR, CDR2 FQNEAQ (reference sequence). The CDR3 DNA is TGTGCCAGCAGACCCCGGACATCATTTAACTATGGCTACACCTTC. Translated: CASRPRTSFNYGYTF.

This chain's CDR3 is CAISGKGLNNEQFF. The CDR3, as DNA: TGTGCCATTTCGGGGAAAGGTTTAAACAATGAGCAGTTCTTC. V and J are TRBV10-3 and TRBJ2-1, with a tentative D call TRBD2 (5 bases). Germline-derived CDR1 and CDR2 are ENHRY and SYGVKD. V lost 9 bases to trimming and J lost 5 bases, with 17 bases between them. There are 14 residues in the CDR3.

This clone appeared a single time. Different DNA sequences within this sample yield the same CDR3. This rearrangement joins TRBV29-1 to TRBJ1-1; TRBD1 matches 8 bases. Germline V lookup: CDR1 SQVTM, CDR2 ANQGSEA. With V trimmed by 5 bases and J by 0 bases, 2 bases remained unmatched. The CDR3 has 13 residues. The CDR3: CSVRQGLNTEAFF. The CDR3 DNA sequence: TGCAGCGTTCGACAGGGGCTGAACACTGAAGCTTTCTTT.

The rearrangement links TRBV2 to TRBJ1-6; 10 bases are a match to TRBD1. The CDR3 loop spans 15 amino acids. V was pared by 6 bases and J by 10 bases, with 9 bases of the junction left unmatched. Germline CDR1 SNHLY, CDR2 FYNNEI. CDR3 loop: CASRYGTGVHSPLHF. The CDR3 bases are TGTGCCAGCAGGTACGGGACAGGGGTACACTCACCCCTCCACTTT. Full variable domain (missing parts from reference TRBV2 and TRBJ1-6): EPEVTQTPSHQVTQMGQEVILRCVPISNHLYFYWYRQILGQKVEFLVSFYNNEISEKSEIFDDQFSVERPDGSNFTLKIRSTKLEDSAMYFCASRYGTGVHSPLHFGNGTRLTVT.

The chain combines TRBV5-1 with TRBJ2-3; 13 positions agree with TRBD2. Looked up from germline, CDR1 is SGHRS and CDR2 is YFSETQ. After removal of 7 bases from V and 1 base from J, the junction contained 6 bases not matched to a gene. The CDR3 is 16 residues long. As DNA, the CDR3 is TGCGCCAGCGGCGGGACTAGCGGGGCCCGCACAGATACGCAGTATTTT. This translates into CASGGTSGARTDTQYF.

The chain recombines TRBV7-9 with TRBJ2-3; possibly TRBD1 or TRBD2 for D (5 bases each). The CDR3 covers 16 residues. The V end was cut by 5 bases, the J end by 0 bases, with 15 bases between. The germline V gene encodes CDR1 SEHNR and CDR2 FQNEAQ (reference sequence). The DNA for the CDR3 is TGTGCCAGCAGCAGAGCTGGGACGTCTAGCACAGATACGCAGTATTTT. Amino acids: CASSRAGTSSTDTQYF.

Written as DNA, the CDR3 is TGTGCCAGCAAGGGACAGAACAATCAGCCCCAGCATTTT. Its translation: CASKGQNNQPQHF. The chain recombines TRBV2 with TRBJ1-5; 7 bases map to TRBD1. This CDR3 spans 13 amino acids. Germline-derived CDR1 and CDR2 are SNHLY and FYNNEI. V lost 7 bases, J lost 3 bases, and 3 bases stayed unmatched.

Here the CDR3 reads CASSGKINTEAFF. Written as DNA, the CDR3 is TGTGCCAGCAGCGGTAAGATAAACACTGAAGCTTTCTTT. V is TRBV6-5 and J is TRBJ1-1; D is unresolved. Germline V gene data show CDR1 as MNHEY and CDR2 as SVGAGI. The V end lost 6 bases, the J end lost 2 bases, and 10 bases lay between the germline ends. The CDR3 is made up of 13 amino acids.

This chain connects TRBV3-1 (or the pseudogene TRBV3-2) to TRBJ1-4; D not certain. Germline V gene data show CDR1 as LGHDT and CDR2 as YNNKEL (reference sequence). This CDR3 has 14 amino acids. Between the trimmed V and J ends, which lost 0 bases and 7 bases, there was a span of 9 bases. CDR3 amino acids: CASSQDLGAEKLFF. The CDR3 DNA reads TGTGCCAGCAGCCAAGATCTGGGAGCTGAAAAACTGTTTTTT.

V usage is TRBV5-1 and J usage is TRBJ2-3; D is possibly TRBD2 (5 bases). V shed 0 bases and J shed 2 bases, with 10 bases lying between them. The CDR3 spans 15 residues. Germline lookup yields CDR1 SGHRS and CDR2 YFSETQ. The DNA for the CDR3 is TGCGCCAGCAGCTTGGATCCGGGAAACACAGATACGCAGTATTTT. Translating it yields CASSLDPGNTDTQYF.

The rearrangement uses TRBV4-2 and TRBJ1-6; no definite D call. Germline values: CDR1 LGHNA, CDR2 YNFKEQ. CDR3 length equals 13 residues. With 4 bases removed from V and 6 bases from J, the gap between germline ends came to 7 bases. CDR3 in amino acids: CASSPPSNSPLHF. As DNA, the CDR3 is TGTGCCAGCAGCCCCCCGTCTAATTCACCCCTCCACTTT.

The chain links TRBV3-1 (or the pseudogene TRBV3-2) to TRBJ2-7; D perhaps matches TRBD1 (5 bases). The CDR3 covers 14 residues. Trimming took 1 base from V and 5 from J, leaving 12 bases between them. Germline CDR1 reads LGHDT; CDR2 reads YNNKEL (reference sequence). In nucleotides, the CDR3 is TGTGCCAGCAGCCAAGTATGGCTGACAGACGAGCAGTACTTC. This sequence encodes CASSQVWLTDEQYF.

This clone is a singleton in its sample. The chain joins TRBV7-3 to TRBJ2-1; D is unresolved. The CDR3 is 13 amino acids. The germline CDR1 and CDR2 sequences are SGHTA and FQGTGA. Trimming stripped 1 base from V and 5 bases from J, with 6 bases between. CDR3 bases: TGTGCCAGCAGCTTAATCCTTAACAATGAGCAGTTCTTC. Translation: CASSLILNNEQFF.

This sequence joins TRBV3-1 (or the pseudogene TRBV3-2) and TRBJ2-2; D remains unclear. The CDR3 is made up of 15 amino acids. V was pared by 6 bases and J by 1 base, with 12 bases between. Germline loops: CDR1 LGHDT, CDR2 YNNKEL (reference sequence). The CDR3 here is CASSRGNLNTGELFF. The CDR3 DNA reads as TGTGCCAGCAGTCGAGGAAACCTGAACACCGGGGAGCTGTTTTTT.

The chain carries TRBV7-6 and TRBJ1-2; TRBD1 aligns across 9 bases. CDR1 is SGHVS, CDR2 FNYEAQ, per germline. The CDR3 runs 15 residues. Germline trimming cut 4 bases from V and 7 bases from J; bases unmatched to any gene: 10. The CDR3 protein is CASSSNYRGLGGYTF. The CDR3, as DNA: TGTGCCAGCAGCTCAAACTACAGGGGGCTCGGTGGCTACACCTTC.

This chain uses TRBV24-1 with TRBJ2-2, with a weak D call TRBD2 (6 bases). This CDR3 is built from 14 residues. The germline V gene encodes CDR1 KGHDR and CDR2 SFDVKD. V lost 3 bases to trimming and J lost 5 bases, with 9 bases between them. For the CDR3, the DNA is TGTGCCACCAGTGATCCCGGGGGTACCGGGGAGCTGTTTTTT. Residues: CATSDPGGTGELFF.

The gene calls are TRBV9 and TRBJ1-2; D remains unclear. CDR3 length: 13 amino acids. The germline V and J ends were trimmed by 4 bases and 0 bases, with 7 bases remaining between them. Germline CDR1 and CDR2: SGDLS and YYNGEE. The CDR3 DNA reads TGTGCCAGCAGCACAGATTCTAACTATGGCTACACCTTC. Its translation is CASSTDSNYGYTF.

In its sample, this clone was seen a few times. Here the CDR3 DNA reads TGCGCCAGCAGCCAAGTTCCCCCTCCGATATCCACCGGGGAGCTGTTTTTT. It codes for CASSQVPPPISTGELFF. The J gene is TRBJ2-2, the V gene TRBV4-1; D gene unclear. V gave up 1 base and J gave up 4 bases, with 16 bases separating them. There are 17 residues in the CDR3. The germline CDR1 and CDR2 sequences are MGHRA and YSYEKL.

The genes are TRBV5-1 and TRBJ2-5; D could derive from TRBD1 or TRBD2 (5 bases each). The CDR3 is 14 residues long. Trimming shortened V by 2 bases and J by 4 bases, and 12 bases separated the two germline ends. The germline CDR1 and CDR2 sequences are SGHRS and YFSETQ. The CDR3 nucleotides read TGCGCCAGCAGCTTAACAGGACTGCGAGAGACCCAGTACTTC. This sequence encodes CASSLTGLRETQYF.

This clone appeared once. The CDR3 sequence: CSVEDTPTDTQYF. The CDR3 DNA follows: TGCAGCGTTGAAGATACGCCCACAGATACGCAGTATTTT. The gene calls are TRBV29-1 and TRBJ2-3, with unresolved D. CDR1 SQVTM and CDR2 ANQGSEA come from the germline V gene. The CDR3 is 13 amino acids. V gave up 0 bases and J gave up 2 bases, with 6 bases separating them.